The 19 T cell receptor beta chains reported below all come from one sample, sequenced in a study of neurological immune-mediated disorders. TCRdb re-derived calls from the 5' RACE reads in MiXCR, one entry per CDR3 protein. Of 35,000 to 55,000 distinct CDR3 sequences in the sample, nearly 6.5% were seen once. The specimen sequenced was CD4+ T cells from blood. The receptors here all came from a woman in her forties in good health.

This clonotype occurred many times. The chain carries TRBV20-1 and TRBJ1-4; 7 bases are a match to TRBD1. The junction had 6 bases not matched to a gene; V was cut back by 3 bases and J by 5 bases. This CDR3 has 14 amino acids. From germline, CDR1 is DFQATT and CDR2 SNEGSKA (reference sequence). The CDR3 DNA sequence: TGCAGTGCTAGTGCCGGGACAGTCAATGAAAAACTGTTTTTT. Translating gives CSASAGTVNEKLFF.

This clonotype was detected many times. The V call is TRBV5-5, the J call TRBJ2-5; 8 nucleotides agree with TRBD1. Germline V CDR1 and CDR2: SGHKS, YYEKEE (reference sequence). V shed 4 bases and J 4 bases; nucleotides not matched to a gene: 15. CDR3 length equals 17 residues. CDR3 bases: TGTGCCAGCAGCCCGGATCGAGACAGGGGCCAGGGAGAGACCCAGTACTTC. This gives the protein CASSPDRDRGQGETQYF.

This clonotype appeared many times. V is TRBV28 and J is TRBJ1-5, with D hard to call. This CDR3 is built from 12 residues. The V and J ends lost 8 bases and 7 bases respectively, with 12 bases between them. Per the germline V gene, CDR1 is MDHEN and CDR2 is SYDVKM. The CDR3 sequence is CASHQQGQPQHF. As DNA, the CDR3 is TGTGCCAGCCACCAGCAAGGCCAGCCCCAGCATTTT.

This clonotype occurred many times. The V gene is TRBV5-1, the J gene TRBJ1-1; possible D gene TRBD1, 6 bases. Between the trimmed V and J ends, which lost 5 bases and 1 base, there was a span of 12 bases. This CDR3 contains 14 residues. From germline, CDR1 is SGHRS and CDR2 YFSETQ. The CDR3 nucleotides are TGCGCCAGCAGGCCCAGGGGCGCGAACACTGAAGCTTTCTTT. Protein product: CASRPRGANTEAFF.

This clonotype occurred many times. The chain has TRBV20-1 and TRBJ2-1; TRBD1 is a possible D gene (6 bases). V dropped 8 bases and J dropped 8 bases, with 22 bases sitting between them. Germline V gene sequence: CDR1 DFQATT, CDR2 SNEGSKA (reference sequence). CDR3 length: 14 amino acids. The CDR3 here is CSTNTGAGVHEQFF. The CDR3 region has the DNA TGCAGTACGAACACCGGGGCAGGGGTGCATGAGCAGTTCTTC.

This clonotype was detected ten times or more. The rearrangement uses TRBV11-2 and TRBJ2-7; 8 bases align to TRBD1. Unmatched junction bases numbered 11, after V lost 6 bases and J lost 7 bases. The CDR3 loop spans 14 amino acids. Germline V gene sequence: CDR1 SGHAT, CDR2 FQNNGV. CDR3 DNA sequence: TGTGCCAGCAGGCCAGAGACAGGGGCACGGGAGCAGTACTTC. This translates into CASRPETGAREQYF.

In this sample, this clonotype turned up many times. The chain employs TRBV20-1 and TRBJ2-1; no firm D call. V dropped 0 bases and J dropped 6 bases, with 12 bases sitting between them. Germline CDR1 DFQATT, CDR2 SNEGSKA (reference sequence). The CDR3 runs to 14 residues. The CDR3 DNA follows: TGCAGTGCTAGAGAAACAAAAGGGCCCAATGAGCAGTTCTTC. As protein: CSARETKGPNEQFF.

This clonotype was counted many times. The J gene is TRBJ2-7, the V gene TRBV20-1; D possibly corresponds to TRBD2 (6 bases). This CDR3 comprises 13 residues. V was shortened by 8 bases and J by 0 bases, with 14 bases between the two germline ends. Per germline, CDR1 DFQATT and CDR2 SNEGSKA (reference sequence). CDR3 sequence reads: CSTRTTSSYEQYF. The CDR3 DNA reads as TGCAGTACCAGGACTACAAGCTCCTACGAGCAGTACTTC.

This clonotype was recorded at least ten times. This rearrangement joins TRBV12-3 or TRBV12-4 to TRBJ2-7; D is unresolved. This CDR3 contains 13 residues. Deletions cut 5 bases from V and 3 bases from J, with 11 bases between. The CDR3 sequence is CASSLRLRYEQYF. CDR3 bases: TGTGCCAGCAGTCTCCGGCTGCGCTACGAGCAGTACTTC.

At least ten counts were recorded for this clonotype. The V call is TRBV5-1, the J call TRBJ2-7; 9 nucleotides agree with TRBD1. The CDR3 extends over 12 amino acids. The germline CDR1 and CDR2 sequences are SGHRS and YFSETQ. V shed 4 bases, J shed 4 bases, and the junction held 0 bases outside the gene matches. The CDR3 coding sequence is TGCGCCAGCAGCGGACAGGGGTACGAGCAGTACTTC. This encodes CASSGQGYEQYF.

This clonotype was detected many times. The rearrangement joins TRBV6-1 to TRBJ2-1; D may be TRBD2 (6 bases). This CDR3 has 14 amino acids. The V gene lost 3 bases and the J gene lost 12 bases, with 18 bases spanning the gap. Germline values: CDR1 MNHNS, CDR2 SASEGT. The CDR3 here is CASSDRGTSRRQFF. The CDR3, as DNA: TGTGCCAGCAGTGATAGAGGGACTTCCCGAAGGCAGTTCTTC.

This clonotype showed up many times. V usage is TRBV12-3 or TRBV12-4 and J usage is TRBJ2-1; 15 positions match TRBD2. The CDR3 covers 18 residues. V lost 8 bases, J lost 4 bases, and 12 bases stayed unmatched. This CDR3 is CASSGTSGRFDPYNEQFF. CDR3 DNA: TGTGCCAGCTCCGGGACTAGCGGGAGGTTTGATCCTTACAATGAGCAGTTCTTC.

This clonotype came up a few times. The CDR3 DNA reads as TGTGCCAGCAGTGAGAAACTTGGGGAGGGCTATGGCTACACCTTC. This sequence encodes CASSEKLGEGYGYTF. The chain joins TRBV6-5 to TRBJ1-2; D is ambiguous. V was shortened by 5 bases and J by 4 bases, with 17 bases between the two germline ends. The germline gives CDR1 MNHEY, CDR2 SVGAGI. The CDR3 covers 15 residues.

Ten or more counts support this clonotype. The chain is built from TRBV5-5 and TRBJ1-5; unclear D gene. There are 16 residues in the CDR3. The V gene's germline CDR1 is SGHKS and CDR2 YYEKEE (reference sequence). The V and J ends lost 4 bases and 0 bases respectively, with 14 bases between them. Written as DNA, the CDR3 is TGTGCCAGCAGCCCGGAGGCAGACGGTAGCAATCAGCCCCAGCATTTT. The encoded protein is CASSPEADGSNQPQHF.

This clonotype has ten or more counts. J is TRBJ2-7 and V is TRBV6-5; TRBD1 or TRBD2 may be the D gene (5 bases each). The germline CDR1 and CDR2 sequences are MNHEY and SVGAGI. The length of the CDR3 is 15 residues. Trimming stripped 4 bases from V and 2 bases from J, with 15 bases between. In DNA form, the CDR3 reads TGTGCCAGCAGTTCCGGGACCAGAGCTCCCTACGAGCAGTACTTC. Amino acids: CASSSGTRAPYEQYF.

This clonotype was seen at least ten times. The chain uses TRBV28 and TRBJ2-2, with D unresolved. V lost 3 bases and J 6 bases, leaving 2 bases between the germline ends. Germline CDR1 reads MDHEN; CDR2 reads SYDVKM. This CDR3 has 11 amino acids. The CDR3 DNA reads TGTGCCAGCAGTTTTCCCGGGGAGCTGTTTTTT. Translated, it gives CASSFPGELFF.

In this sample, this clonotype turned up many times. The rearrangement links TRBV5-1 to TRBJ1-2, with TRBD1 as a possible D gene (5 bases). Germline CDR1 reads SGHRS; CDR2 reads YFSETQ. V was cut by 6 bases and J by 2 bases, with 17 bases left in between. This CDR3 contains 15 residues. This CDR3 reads CASKAILQENYGYTF. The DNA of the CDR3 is TGCGCCAGCAAGGCAATCCTACAGGAGAACTATGGCTACACCTTC.

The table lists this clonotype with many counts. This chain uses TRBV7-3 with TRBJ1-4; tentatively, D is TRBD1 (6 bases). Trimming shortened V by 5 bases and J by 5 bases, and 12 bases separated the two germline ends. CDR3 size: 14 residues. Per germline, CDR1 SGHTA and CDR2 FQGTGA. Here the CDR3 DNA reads TGTGCCAGCAGCAAGGGGGGACCCAATGAAAAACTGTTTTTT. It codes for CASSKGGPNEKLFF.

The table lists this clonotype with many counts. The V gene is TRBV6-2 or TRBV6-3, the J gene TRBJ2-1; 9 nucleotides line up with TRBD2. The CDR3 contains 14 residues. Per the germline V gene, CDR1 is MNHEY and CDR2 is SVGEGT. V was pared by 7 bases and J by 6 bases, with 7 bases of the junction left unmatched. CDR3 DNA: TGTGCCAGCACCTTAGCGGGAGCCCGCAATGAGCAGTTCTTC. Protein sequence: CASTLAGARNEQFF.